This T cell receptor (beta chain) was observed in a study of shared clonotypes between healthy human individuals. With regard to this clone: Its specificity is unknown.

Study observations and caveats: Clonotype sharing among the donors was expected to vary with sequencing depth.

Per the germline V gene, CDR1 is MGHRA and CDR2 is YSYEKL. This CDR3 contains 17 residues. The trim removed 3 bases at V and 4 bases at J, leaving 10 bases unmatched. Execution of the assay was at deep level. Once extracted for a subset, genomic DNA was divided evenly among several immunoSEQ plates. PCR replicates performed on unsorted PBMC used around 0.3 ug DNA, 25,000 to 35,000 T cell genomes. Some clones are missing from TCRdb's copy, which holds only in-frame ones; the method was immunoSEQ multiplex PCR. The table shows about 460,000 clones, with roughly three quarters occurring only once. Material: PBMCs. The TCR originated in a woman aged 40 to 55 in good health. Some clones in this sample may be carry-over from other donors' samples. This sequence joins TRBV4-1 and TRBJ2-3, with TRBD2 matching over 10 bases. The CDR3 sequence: CASSHPKREGPADTQYF. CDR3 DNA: TGCGCCAGCAGCCATCCCAAGCGGGAGGGCCCGGCAGATACGCAGTATTTT.